This T cell receptor (beta chain) was identified in a study of shared clonotypes between healthy human individuals. This CDR3 contains 14 residues. V lost 7 bases, J lost 3 bases, and 16 bases lay in between. Germline V gene data show CDR1 as MNHNS and CDR2 as SASEGT. Unsorted PBMC DNA was run through sequencing on ten immunoSEQ deep assay plates. The assay was immunoSEQ multiplex PCR, and TCRdb's table has in-frame clones only and misses some. The data show fewer than 600,000 clones, with 60% to 80% seen just once and about 12% held by the top ten. Comment on this clone: Being one base from a much bigger clone, this may be a read error.

This chain links TRBV6-1 with TRBJ2-7, with D possibly called TRBD1 or TRBD2 (5 bases each). The TCR comes from a woman aged 40 to 50 in good health. Some clones in this sample may be carry-over from other donors' samples. The sample consisted of PBMCs. The DNA of the CDR3 is TGTGCCAGCACCCGAACCGGGGCTCACTACGAGCAGTACTTC. Translated, it gives CASTRTGAHYEQYF.